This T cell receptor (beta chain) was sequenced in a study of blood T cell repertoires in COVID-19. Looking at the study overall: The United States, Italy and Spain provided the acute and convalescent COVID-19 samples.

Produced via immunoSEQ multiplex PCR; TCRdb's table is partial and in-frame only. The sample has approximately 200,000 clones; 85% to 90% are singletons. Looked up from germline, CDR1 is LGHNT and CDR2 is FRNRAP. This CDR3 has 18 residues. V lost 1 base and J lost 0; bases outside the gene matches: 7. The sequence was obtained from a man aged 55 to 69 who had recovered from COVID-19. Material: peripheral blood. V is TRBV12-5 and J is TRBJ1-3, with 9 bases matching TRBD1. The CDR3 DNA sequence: TGTGCTAGTGGTTTGGCCCCGGGACAGGGATCCTCTGGAAACACCATATATTTT. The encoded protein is CASGLAPGQGSSGNTIYF.